Shown below are 11 T cell receptor beta chains from a single sample sequenced in a study of type 1 and type 2 diabetes patients. The PCR template was genomic DNA. Multiplex PCR with 30 forward and 13 reverse primers amplified the TCR beta CDR3. TCRdb re-called the multiplex PCR reads with MiXCR, one entry per CDR3 protein. Seen here are some 250,000 distinct CDR3 sequences, around 50% observed once, and the top ten hold approximately 13%. What was sequenced was peripheral blood mononuclear cells (PBMCs). The receptors shown here come from a man between 18 and 35 years old with type 2 diabetes.

The rearrangement links TRBV12-3 or TRBV12-4 to TRBJ1-1; D unclear. The CDR3 loop spans 13 amino acids. Trimming shortened V by 5 bases and J by 3 bases, and 10 bases separated the two germline ends. CDR3 sequence (DNA): TGTGCCAGCAGTGTCTGGGTTTACACTGAAGCTTTCTTT. Residues: CASSVWVYTEAFF.

The chain recombines TRBV7-3 with TRBJ1-1; 11 bases line up with TRBD1. Germline V gene lookup returns CDR1 SGHTA and CDR2 FQGTGA. Trimming cost V 5 bases and J 6 bases; bases outside gene matches: 5. The CDR3 runs to 14 residues. The DNA of the CDR3 is TGTGCCAGCAGCCCGGACAGGGGGCGGTCTGAAGCTTTCTTT. Translated, it gives CASSPDRGRSEAFF.

This clonotype was picked up a small number of times. This CDR3 is CATSRKDRFESYEQYF. The CDR3 DNA follows: TGTGCCACCAGCAGGAAGGACAGGTTCGAATCCTACGAGCAGTACTTC. The chain carries TRBV15 and TRBJ2-7; the match to TRBD1 covers 7 bases. Trimming removed 3 bases from V and 1 base from J; junction bases left unmatched: 9. This CDR3 has 16 amino acids. CDR1 is LNHNV and CDR2 is YYDKDF in the germline V gene (reference sequence).

This clonotype was detected ten times or more. The chain employs TRBV4-2 and TRBJ2-6; TRBD2 matches at 7 bases. The CDR3 length is 16 residues. Looked up from germline, CDR1 is LGHNA and CDR2 is YNFKEQ. With V trimmed by 4 bases and J by 2 bases, 5 bases remained unmatched. DNA of the CDR3: TGTGCCAGCAGCCCAGATGGGGGGGCTGGGGCCAACGTCCTGACTTTC. Its translation is CASSPDGGAGANVLTF.

The rearrangement joins TRBV28 to TRBJ1-4; maybe TRBD1 (5 bases). The CDR3 extends over 16 amino acids. Germline V gene sequence: CDR1 MDHEN, CDR2 SYDVKM. The V gene lost 2 bases and the J gene lost 0 bases, with 10 bases spanning the gap. CDR3 amino acids: CASSLQGLPTNEKLFF. Written as DNA, the CDR3 is TGTGCCAGCAGTTTACAGGGTTTGCCAACTAATGAAAAACTGTTTTTT.

The chain combines TRBV12-3 or TRBV12-4 with TRBJ1-2; TRBD1 might be the D (5 bases). CDR3 length: 12 amino acids. V shed 2 bases and J shed 12 bases, with 13 bases lying between them. CDR3 amino acids: CASSLSNWGHTF. The CDR3 nucleotides are TGTGCCAGCAGTTTATCTAACTGGGGCCACACCTTC.

This clonotype was picked up a small number of times. The chain uses TRBV19 and TRBJ1-1, with D unclear. Germline V gene data show CDR1 as LNHDA and CDR2 as SQIVND (reference sequence). Deletions cut 2 bases from V and 2 bases from J, with 12 bases between. There are 15 residues in the CDR3. The CDR3 sequence is CASSIMNSKNTEAFF. CDR3 DNA sequence: TGTGCCAGTAGTATAATGAACAGCAAAAACACTGAAGCTTTCTTT. The variable domain in full, completed from reference TRBV19 and TRBJ1-1, reads DGGITQSPKYLFRKEGQNVTLSCEQNLNHDAMYWYRQDPGQGLRLIYYSQIVNDFQKGDIAEGYSVSREKKESFPLTVTSAQKNPTAFYLCASSIMNSKNTEAFFGQGTRLTVV.

The chain employs TRBV5-1 and TRBJ1-1; 8 bases map to TRBD1. CDR3 length equals 13 residues. J lost 11 bases, V lost 3 bases, and 9 bases had no gene match. Germline CDR1 is SGHRS and CDR2 is YFSETQ. The CDR3 reads CASSSRTGSNAFF. The CDR3 DNA reads as TGCGCCAGCAGCTCCCGGACAGGGAGCAATGCTTTCTTT.

This chain connects TRBV19 to TRBJ1-1, with D tentatively TRBD1 (6 bases). The CDR3 spans 15 residues. The V end lost 0 bases, the J end lost 1 base, and 9 bases lay between the germline ends. Germline CDR1 is LNHDA and CDR2 is SQIVND (reference sequence). The CDR3 here is CASSIDRGANTEAFF. CDR3 bases: TGTGCCAGTAGTATAGATCGGGGGGCGAACACTGAAGCTTTCTTT. Full variable domain (outside the CDR3, taken from reference TRBV19 and TRBJ1-1): DGGITQSPKYLFRKEGQNVTLSCEQNLNHDAMYWYRQDPGQGLRLIYYSQIVNDFQKGDIAEGYSVSREKKESFPLTVTSAQKNPTAFYLCASSIDRGANTEAFFGQGTRLTVV.

A single count supports this clonotype. The V and J genes are TRBV20-1 and TRBJ1-5; D ambiguous. Trimming cost V 5 bases and J 4 bases, with 9 bases left between them. In germline, CDR1 is DFQATT, CDR2 SNEGSKA (reference sequence). The CDR3 runs 12 residues. The CDR3 DNA reads TGCAGTGCTTGGACGGCTAATCAGCCCCAGCATTTT. Translating gives CSAWTANQPQHF.

In its sample, this clonotype was seen a few times. This chain connects TRBV6-4 to TRBJ2-7; D perhaps matches TRBD1 (6 bases). Trimming pared 6 bases from V and 4 bases from J, leaving 22 bases between. Germline CDR1 MRHNA, CDR2 SNTAGT. The CDR3 covers 16 residues. This CDR3 reads CASRPQGLGGVYEQYF. The CDR3 DNA reads TGTGCCAGCAGACCCCAGGGGCTAGGTGGTGTATACGAGCAGTACTTC.